The 30 T cell receptor beta chains reported below all come from one sample, sequenced in a study of blood T cell repertoires in COVID-19. Generated by immunoSEQ multiplex PCR, the TCRdb table keeps only in-frame clones and is missing some. The sample holds 130,000 to 150,000 clones, roughly 80% seen once. Source material: peripheral blood. The receptors stem from a man aged 45-65 years with active or convalescent COVID-19.

This clone was picked up a small number of times. V and J are TRBV28 and TRBJ2-5, with 7 bases matching TRBD1. This CDR3 region has 15 residues. CDR1 MDHEN and CDR2 SYDVKM come from the germline V gene. V dropped 5 bases and J dropped 2; count of bases not matched to a gene: 8. The CDR3 bases are TGTGCCAGCAGTCTCCCCTCGACAGGGCAAGAGACCCAGTACTTC. This gives the protein CASSLPSTGQETQYF.

V and J are TRBV4-1 and TRBJ2-4; D unclear. CDR3 length: 13 amino acids. Germline lookup yields CDR1 MGHRA and CDR2 YSYEKL. V gave up 2 bases and J gave up 6 bases, with 8 bases separating them. The CDR3 coding sequence is TGCGCCAGCAGCCAACTAACTACAAACATTCAGTACTTC. This translates into CASSQLTTNIQYF.

The chain links TRBV3-1 (or the pseudogene TRBV3-2) to TRBJ2-7; D may be TRBD1 (6 bases). Germline V gene sequence: CDR1 LGHDT, CDR2 YNNKEL (reference sequence). The CDR3 loop spans 13 amino acids. Trimming cost V 5 bases and J 2 bases, with 10 bases left between them. DNA for the CDR3: TGTGCCAGCAGCTATCACAGGGCCTACGAGCAGTACTTC. This translates into CASSYHRAYEQYF.

The chain recombines TRBV5-5 with TRBJ2-5, with D possibly being TRBD2 (6 bases). The CDR3 extends over 16 amino acids. V was trimmed by 2 bases and J by 2 bases, leaving 16 bases between them. Germline-derived CDR1 and CDR2 are SGHKS and YYEKEE (reference sequence). For the CDR3, the DNA is TGTGCCAGCAGCTTTCGGGACGGGAGAGTGCAAGAGACCCAGTACTTC. Translating gives CASSFRDGRVQETQYF.

V gene TRBV7-3 combines with J gene TRBJ2-1, with 8 bases identical to TRBD2. This CDR3 has 18 amino acids. V trimming: 1 base; J trimming: 6 bases; junction bases outside the gene matches: 14. The germline gives CDR1 SGHTA, CDR2 FQGTGA. The CDR3 protein is CASSLKVAAAGGPNEQFF. The CDR3 DNA reads TGTGCCAGCAGCTTAAAAGTAGCTGCTGCGGGAGGCCCCAATGAGCAGTTCTTC.

Comments on this clone: The same CDR3 arises from other DNA sequences in this sample as well. This chain joins TRBV25-1 and TRBJ2-3, with TRBD1 identical over 9 bases. The CDR3 loop spans 14 amino acids. The V and J ends lost 3 bases and 3 bases, in that order; junction bases with no gene match: 1. Per the germline V gene, CDR1 is MGHDK and CDR2 is SYGVNS. CDR3 region: CASSETGGTDTQYF. The CDR3 DNA sequence: TGTGCCAGCAGTGAGACAGGGGGAACAGATACGCAGTATTTT.

This chain connects TRBV28 to TRBJ1-2; 8 bases fit TRBD1. CDR1 and CDR2 from the germline V gene are MDHEN and SYDVKM. The CDR3 runs 14 residues. V lost 3 bases and J lost 4; bases outside the gene matches: 4. The CDR3 reads CASSFQGAFYGYTF. The CDR3 nucleotides are TGTGCCAGCAGTTTTCAGGGGGCCTTCTATGGCTACACCTTC.

The V gene is TRBV4-1, the J gene TRBJ2-3, with 11 bases matching TRBD2. The CDR3 consists of 17 residues. The V gene's germline CDR1 is MGHRA and CDR2 YSYEKL. The ends lost 1 base at V and 5 bases at J; junction bases unmatched: 8. CDR3 region: CASSQGLAGSRGDTQYF. CDR3 DNA sequence: TGCGCCAGCAGCCAAGGACTAGCGGGATCCCGGGGAGATACGCAGTATTTT.

Only a few counts were recorded for this clone. V gene TRBV9 combines with J gene TRBJ1-2; D might be TRBD1 (6 bases). Trimming removed 2 bases from V and 4 bases from J, with 24 bases in between. The CDR3 has 18 residues. The germline V gene has CDR1 SGDLS and CDR2 YYNGEE. CDR3 nucleotides: TGTGCCAGCAGCGTGGGGGGGGCACCTGGCGAAGGGCGCTATGGCTACACCTTC. Protein product: CASSVGGAPGEGRYGYTF.

The J gene is TRBJ1-6, the V gene TRBV5-4; 7 nucleotides line up with TRBD1. The junction had 4 bases not matched to a gene; V was cut back by 1 base and J by 12 bases. Looked up from germline, CDR1 is SGHNT and CDR2 is YYREEE (reference sequence). CDR3 length: 13 residues. The CDR3 sequence: CASSLTGDGPLHF. The CDR3 nucleotides are TGTGCCAGCAGCTTGACAGGGGATGGACCCCTCCACTTT.

Ten or more counts support this clone. The gene calls are TRBV10-3 and TRBJ1-2; D remains unclear. Germline V gene data show CDR1 as ENHRY and CDR2 as SYGVKD. This CDR3 comprises 14 residues. V lost 4 bases and J lost 7, with 16 bases in between. CDR3 nucleotides: TGTGCCATCAGTGGGGCGGACTCATATGGTGGCTACACCTTC. This encodes CAISGADSYGGYTF.

This clone was found once. The sample has other DNA sequences that encode this CDR3 too. The chain links TRBV9 to TRBJ2-7, with TRBD1 as a possible D gene (5 bases). The germline CDR1 and CDR2 sequences are SGDLS and YYNGEE. The CDR3 length is 14 residues. V was cut by 0 bases and J by 1 base, with 8 bases left in between. The CDR3: CASSVGSGSYEQYF. In DNA, the CDR3 is TGTGCCAGCAGCGTAGGGTCAGGGTCCTACGAGCAGTACTTC.

The chain joins TRBV19 to TRBJ1-6; D gene uncertain. Germline V gives CDR1 LNHDA, CDR2 SQIVND (reference sequence). V lost 3 bases and J lost 9, with 15 bases in between. The length of the CDR3 is 15 residues. This CDR3 is CASSIPQRLRSPLHF. The CDR3, as DNA: TGTGCCAGTAGTATTCCGCAGAGGCTTCGTTCACCCCTCCACTTT.

CDR3 loop: CASSYRSGGRANEQYF. CDR3 bases: TGTGCCAGCAGTTATCGTTCCGGCGGGAGGGCTAACGAGCAGTACTTC. The gene calls are TRBV6-5 and TRBJ2-7; 9 nucleotides align to TRBD2. Germline CDR1 MNHEY, CDR2 SVGAGI. The V segment lost 3 bases and the J segment 5 bases; nucleotides outside the gene matches: 11. The CDR3 extends over 16 amino acids.

This chain joins TRBV29-1 and TRBJ1-2, with D unclear. V was clipped by 6 bases and J by 4 bases, with 15 bases between them. Germline V CDR1 and CDR2: SQVTM, ANQGSEA. This CDR3 region has 13 residues. CDR3 DNA sequence: TGCAGCGTCCGCGGGGTGGAGCTCTATGGCTACACCTTC. This codes for CSVRGVELYGYTF.

The chain is built from TRBV5-5 and TRBJ2-2; tentative D call: TRBD1 (6 bases). CDR1 SGHKS and CDR2 YYEKEE come from the germline V gene (reference sequence). The germline V and J ends were trimmed by 4 bases and 1 base, with 17 bases remaining between them. The CDR3 has 17 amino acids. The CDR3 loop is CASSTLADRLNTGELFF. CDR3 coding DNA: TGTGCCAGCAGCACATTGGCGGACAGACTGAACACCGGGGAGCTGTTTTTT.

J is TRBJ2-3 and V is TRBV5-1; 8 bases are a match to TRBD1. Germline assignment: CDR1 SGHRS and CDR2 YFSETQ. The V and J ends lost 5 bases and 5 bases, in that order; junction bases with no gene match: 7. CDR3 length: 14 amino acids. In DNA form, the CDR3 reads TGCGCCAGCAGTCCAGGGGGCTGGAAAGATACGCAGTATTTT. Translating gives CASSPGGWKDTQYF.

The gene calls are TRBV9 and TRBJ2-3, with a tentative D call TRBD1 (5 bases). The CDR3 sequence is 13 residues long. Trimming pared 2 bases from V and 6 bases from J, leaving 10 bases between. Germline CDR1 SGDLS, CDR2 YYNGEE. The CDR3 loop reads CASSVWGWDTQYF. The CDR3 bases are TGTGCCAGCAGCGTCTGGGGCTGGGATACGCAGTATTTT.

The chain combines TRBV6-6 with TRBJ1-4, with a tentative D call TRBD1 (6 bases). V lost 7 bases to trimming and J lost 8 bases, with 17 bases between them. CDR1 and CDR2 from the germline V gene are MNHNY and SVGAGI (reference sequence). The CDR3 consists of 14 residues. The CDR3 DNA follows: TGTGCCAGCACCGAGGGGGGGGCACGGGAAAAACTGTTTTTT. Translation: CASTEGGAREKLFF.

The gene calls are TRBV6-6 and TRBJ2-5; D unresolved. Trimming pared 10 bases from V and 2 bases from J, leaving 11 bases between. Germline lookup yields CDR1 MNHNY and CDR2 SVGAGI (reference sequence). This CDR3 contains 12 residues. CDR3 DNA: TGTGCCACCGCCCCGGTTCAAGAGACCCAGTACTTC. Translated, it gives CATAPVQETQYF.

The chain couples TRBV5-4 to TRBJ1-3; TRBD1 agrees at 9 bases. The CDR3 is 17 amino acids. Germline CDR1 and CDR2: SGHNT and YYREEE (reference sequence). V shed 2 bases, J shed 0 bases, and the junction held 6 bases outside the gene matches. Written as DNA, the CDR3 is TGTGCCAGCAGCTTAGGCCCGGGACAGGGCTCTGGAAACACCATATATTTT. Translated, it gives CASSLGPGQGSGNTIYF. Combining the CDR3 with reference TRBV5-4 and TRBJ1-3 gives the whole variable domain ETGVTQSPTHLIKTRGQQVTLRCSSQSGHNTVSWYQQALGQGPQFIFQYYREEENGRGNFPPRFSGLQFPNYSSELNVNALELDDSALYLCASSLGPGQGSGNTIYFGEGSWLTVV.

V and J are TRBV27 and TRBJ2-7; a weak D match, TRBD2 (7 bases). The CDR3 spans 16 residues. Germline V gene sequence: CDR1 MNHEY, CDR2 SMNVEV (reference sequence). V was cut by 3 bases and J by 3 bases, with 18 bases left in between. In nucleotides, the CDR3 is TGTGCCAGCAGTTTCGAAGACAGGAAGCGGGGCTACGAGCAGTACTTC. Translating it yields CASSFEDRKRGYEQYF.

The rearrangement joins TRBV11-2 to TRBJ2-3; TRBD2 aligns across 8 bases. From germline, CDR1 is SGHAT and CDR2 FQNNGV. The V segment lost 6 bases and the J segment 3 bases; nucleotides outside the gene matches: 11. The CDR3 runs to 16 residues. The CDR3 nucleotides read TGTGCCAGCAGTCCCCTAAGCGGGGGTGGAACAGATACGCAGTATTTT. It is translated as CASSPLSGGGTDTQYF.

The genes are TRBV15 and TRBJ2-7; TRBD2 matches at 7 bases. Germline CDR1 is LNHNV and CDR2 is YYDKDF (reference sequence). V lost 4 bases to trimming and J lost 0 bases; unmatched junction nucleotides: 6. The CDR3 sequence is 15 residues long. This chain's CDR3 is CATSKLAGHSYEQYF. The CDR3 DNA reads as TGTGCCACCAGCAAATTAGCGGGCCACTCCTACGAGCAGTACTTC.

The chain has TRBV11-2 and TRBJ2-1, with TRBD2 matching over 8 bases. Germline CDR1 SGHAT, CDR2 FQNNGV. The ends lost 7 bases at V and 1 base at J; junction bases unmatched: 12. This CDR3 spans 17 amino acids. DNA of the CDR3: TGTGCCAGCAACCCCTTACTAATAGCGGGATCCTACAATGAGCAGTTCTTC. Protein product: CASNPLLIAGSYNEQFF.

The V call is TRBV23-1, the J call TRBJ2-7, with D maybe TRBD2 (6 bases). TRBV23-1 is filed as an ORF, its function uncertain. The CDR3 totals 16 residues. V lost 8 bases and J lost 1, with 21 bases in between. The CDR3, as DNA: TGCGCCAGCCCGGGGGAGCCAGCGCATCCTTCCTACGAGCAGTACTTC. As protein: CASPGEPAHPSYEQYF.

This chain joins TRBV3-1 (or the pseudogene TRBV3-2) and TRBJ1-1; weak D call: TRBD1 (6 bases). Trimming pared 5 bases from V and 0 bases from J, leaving 13 bases between. Germline CDR1 is LGHDT and CDR2 is YNNKEL (reference sequence). The CDR3 is 15 residues long. CDR3 sequence (DNA): TGTGCCAGCAGCACTCAGGGGTTCCTGAACACTGAAGCTTTCTTT. It translates to CASSTQGFLNTEAFF.

V usage is TRBV24-1 and J usage is TRBJ2-1; 13 bases map to TRBD2. Trimming took 5 bases from V and 0 from J; bases not matched to a gene: 6. The CDR3 is 18 residues long. Germline CDR1 KGHDR, CDR2 SFDVKD. The CDR3 coding sequence is TGTGCCACCAGTGGACTAGCGGGAGGTCCGGGCTCCTACAATGAGCAGTTCTTC. Residues: CATSGLAGGPGSYNEQFF.

This clone showed up just a few times. V is TRBV6-6 and J is TRBJ2-1; tentative D call: TRBD1 (6 bases). Germline assignment: CDR1 MNHNY and CDR2 SVGAGI (reference sequence). The CDR3 contains 14 residues. Trimming took 6 bases from V and 3 from J, leaving 12 bases between them. The CDR3, as DNA: TGTGCCAGCAGGTGGAAGGGGGACTACAATGAGCAGTTCTTC. This codes for CASRWKGDYNEQFF.

The genes are TRBV28 and TRBJ1-3; a weak D match, TRBD1 (5 bases). Germline lookup yields CDR1 MDHEN and CDR2 SYDVKM. Deletions cut 6 bases from V and 1 base from J, with 10 bases between. The CDR3 totals 14 residues. Here the CDR3 DNA reads TGTGCCAGCAGCATTAAGGGGTCTGGAAACACCATATATTTT. It encodes CASSIKGSGNTIYF.